Sequencing of this T cell receptor beta chain was carried out in a study of blood T cell repertoires in COVID-19. In the study overall: COVID-19 samples from acute and convalescent phases originated in the United States, Italy and Spain. T cells, B-cell-depleted T cells, or PBMCs supplied cDNA or gDNA.

The Seattle patients, enrolled during active infection, were followed longitudinally. Per the authors' pipeline: Amplifying reference gene primers gave estimates of nucleated cell counts. The protocol was immunoSEQ multiplex PCR, while the TCRdb copy is restricted to in-frame clones and leaves out a portion. That table is the source of V, J and clone size, and D and trimming were worked out from the DNA. The table lists under 110,000 clones, around 80% of them singletons, with 5% to 8% in the top ten. The sequence came from a man at least 80 years old with COVID-19, enrolled during active disease. The source material was peripheral blood.

This CDR3 is CASSQEEREGLYNEQFF. DNA for the CDR3: TGCGCCAGCAGCCAAGAGGAGCGGGAGGGCCTCTACAATGAGCAGTTCTTC. The V and J genes are TRBV4-1 and TRBJ2-1, with 10 bases that match TRBD2. With V trimmed by 0 bases and J by 3 bases, 5 bases remained unmatched. The CDR3 is 17 amino acids. The V gene's germline CDR1 is MGHRA and CDR2 YSYEKL.